Below are 17 T cell receptor beta chains sequenced from a single sample in a study of a mutant IDH1 vaccine in newly diagnosed glioma. Time point noted: week 35, safety follow-up. Mutant IDH1 20-mer peptide, at 300 ug, made up each vaccine dose, with topical imiquimod. Libraries were prepared by immunoSEQ multiplex PCR; TCRdb keeps only in-frame clonotypes and omits some of them. The profile covers roughly 30,000 clones, with roughly three quarters appearing a single time and around 11% taken by the ten largest. These receptors' antigens are unknown. The source material was PBMCs, sampled from a glioma patient whose treatment included an IDH1 peptide vaccine. The receptors stem from a woman aged 40 to 50 with glioma.

V gene TRBV6-1 combines with J gene TRBJ2-7; D possibly corresponds to TRBD2 (5 bases). CDR1 and CDR2 (germline): MNHNS, SASEGT. This CDR3 contains 15 residues. V was clipped by 2 bases and J by 6 bases, with 17 bases between them. The CDR3 protein is CASSERGYRSGEQYF. DNA of the CDR3: TGTGCCAGCAGTGAACGAGGGTACCGATCTGGCGAGCAGTACTTC.

The chain combines TRBV29-1 with TRBJ1-3; 8 positions agree with TRBD1. This CDR3 is built from 14 residues. In germline, CDR1 is SQVTM, CDR2 ANQGSEA. V gave up 7 bases and J gave up 3 bases; unmatched junction bases: 8. CDR3 sequence reads: CSAAPGGHGNTIYF. The CDR3 DNA reads as TGCAGCGCGGCTCCAGGGGGCCATGGAAACACCATATATTTT.

The V gene is TRBV10-2, the J gene TRBJ2-5, with 12 bases identical to TRBD1. Losses at the gene ends were 4 bases for V and 5 bases for J; bases not matched to a gene: 11. Germline V gene lookup returns CDR1 WSHSY and CDR2 SAAADI. The CDR3 has 17 residues. CDR3 DNA sequence: TGCGCCAGCAGTGGCTATCGGACGGGACAGGGGGCCGAGACCCAGTACTTC. This translates into CASSGYRTGQGAETQYF.

The rearrangement links TRBV6-5 to TRBJ2-2, with 10 bases identical to TRBD2. The CDR3 extends over 14 amino acids. In germline, CDR1 is MNHEY, CDR2 SVGAGI. The J segment lost 0 bases and the V segment lost 9 bases, leaving 1 base of the junction unmatched. CDR3 sequence reads: CASLAGANTGELFF. Written as DNA, the CDR3 is TGTGCCAGTCTAGCGGGGGCGAACACCGGGGAGCTGTTTTTT.

As concerns this clone: One end of the junction fails to match germline, which may point to a read error. The chain couples TRBV25-1 to TRBJ1-2; weak D call: TRBD1 (5 bases). The V gene's germline CDR1 is MGHDK and CDR2 SYGVNS. This CDR3 region has 11 residues. The CDR3 DNA follows: TGTGCCAGCAGTGAATTGGGGACCTGGGCCTTC. Protein: CASSELGTWAF.

The chain has TRBV19 and TRBJ1-1; 10 bases fit TRBD1. Per germline, CDR1 LNHDA and CDR2 SQIVND (reference sequence). This CDR3 spans 15 amino acids. With 6 bases clipped from V and 1 base from J, the junction kept 5 bases outside the gene matches. The CDR3 DNA reads as TGTGCCAGTAGGCCCCGGGACAGGGGGAACACTGAAGCTTTCTTT. It is translated as CASRPRDRGNTEAFF.

This clone has more than one count but fewer than ten. The V call is TRBV19, the J call TRBJ1-1; TRBD1 agrees at 7 bases. V gave up 6 bases and J gave up 0 bases; unmatched junction bases: 4. Per the germline V gene, CDR1 is LNHDA and CDR2 is SQIVND (reference sequence). The CDR3 extends over 14 amino acids. CDR3 protein: CASSLGQLNTEAFF. CDR3 DNA sequence: TGTGCCAGTAGCCTGGGACAGTTGAACACTGAAGCTTTCTTT.

Only one count was recorded for this clone. The gene calls are TRBV7-2 and TRBJ2-1, with D perhaps matching TRBD2 (5 bases). Germline values: CDR1 SGHTA, CDR2 FQGNSA. V lost 5 bases to trimming and J lost 1 base, with 6 bases between them. This CDR3 is built from 13 residues. This chain's CDR3 is CASSPGSYNEQFF. CDR3 sequence (DNA): TGTGCCAGCAGCCCGGGGTCCTACAATGAGCAGTTCTTC.

The CDR3 nucleotides are TGTGCCAGTAGCCCCGAGACAGGGACTCTTCTGGAAACAAGAAGGGGCTACACCTTC. The encoded protein is CASSPETGTLLETRRGYTF. The chain carries TRBV19 and TRBJ1-2; 7 bases are a match to TRBD1. The CDR3 is 19 residues long. Germline V gene lookup returns CDR1 LNHDA and CDR2 SQIVND (reference sequence). V was pared by 6 bases and J by 8 bases, with 27 bases of the junction left unmatched.

This clone was observed once. V is TRBV7-9 and J is TRBJ1-4, with D perhaps matching TRBD1 (6 bases). Trimming pared 1 base from V and 3 bases from J, leaving 12 bases between. Germline CDR1 SEHNR, CDR2 FQNEAQ (reference sequence). CDR3 length equals 16 residues. DNA of the CDR3: TGTGCCAGCAGCTTAGGGGGGCAGGTATCTAATGAAAAACTGTTTTTT. This sequence encodes CASSLGGQVSNEKLFF. Filled out from reference TRBV7-9 and TRBJ1-4, the complete variable domain reads DTGVSQNPRHKITKRGQNVTFRCDPISEHNRLYWYRQTLGQGPEFLTYFQNEAQLEKSRLLSDRFSAERPKGSFSTLEIQRTEQGDSAMYLCASSLGGQVSNEKLFFGSGTQLSVL.

V and J are TRBV6-1 and TRBJ1-3; D possibly corresponds to TRBD1 (5 bases). Germline V gives CDR1 MNHNS, CDR2 SASEGT. CDR3 length: 14 amino acids. V dropped 3 bases and J dropped 4 bases, with 10 bases sitting between them. The CDR3 nucleotides read TGTGCCAGCAGTGATGGGACCGCAGGAAACACCATATATTTT. Amino acid sequence: CASSDGTAGNTIYF.

This rearrangement joins TRBV6-5 to TRBJ1-6; weak D call: TRBD1 (6 bases). The CDR3 extends over 13 amino acids. Germline V gene data show CDR1 as MNHEY and CDR2 as SVGAGI. V lost 6 bases to trimming and J lost 8 bases, with 11 bases between them. The CDR3 region has the DNA TGTGCCAGCAGGCCAGGGGCCTATTCACCCCTCCACTTT. Translating gives CASRPGAYSPLHF.

J is TRBJ2-1 and V is TRBV2, with D uncertain. The CDR3 runs 14 residues. Between the trimmed V and J ends, which lost 4 bases and 7 bases, there was a span of 14 bases. From germline, CDR1 is SNHLY and CDR2 FYNNEI. The CDR3 sequence is CASSVGPAGNEQFF. For the CDR3, the DNA is TGTGCCAGCAGTGTGGGCCCTGCTGGGAATGAGCAGTTCTTC.

The chain joins TRBV9 to TRBJ1-2, with 7 positions matching TRBD1. There are 15 residues in the CDR3. Trimming cost V 0 bases and J 5 bases; bases outside gene matches: 7. Germline loops: CDR1 SGDLS, CDR2 YYNGEE. The DNA of the CDR3 is TGTGCCAGCAGCGTAGGGGGGACAGCTTTATATGGCTACACCTTC. Amino acid sequence: CASSVGGTALYGYTF.

The V call is TRBV7-2, the J call TRBJ2-1, with 7 positions matching TRBD2. The CDR3 sequence is 15 residues long. Per germline, CDR1 SGHTA and CDR2 FQGNSA. V shed 4 bases and J 1 base; nucleotides not matched to a gene: 4. The CDR3 nucleotides are TGTGCCAGCAGCTCTCAGCGGGGTTCCTACAATGAGCAGTTCTTC. Translation gives CASSSQRGSYNEQFF.

The chain employs TRBV27 and TRBJ2-1; 9 bases are shared with TRBD2. The CDR3 covers 15 residues. V gave up 6 bases and J gave up 6 bases; unmatched junction bases: 9. Per germline, CDR1 MNHEY and CDR2 SMNVEV (reference sequence). The CDR3 is CASRARAGGGNEQFF. CDR3 nucleotides: TGTGCCAGCAGGGCTAGGGCGGGGGGGGGCAATGAGCAGTTCTTC.

This chain connects TRBV5-1 to TRBJ2-5, with no clear D. V was shortened by 2 bases and J by 2 bases, with 10 bases between the two germline ends. The CDR3 is made up of 14 amino acids. Germline loops: CDR1 SGHRS, CDR2 YFSETQ. CDR3 protein: CASSFNEPQETQYF. In DNA, the CDR3 is TGCGCCAGCAGCTTTAACGAACCGCAAGAGACCCAGTACTTC.